This TCR beta chain comes out of a study of blood T cell repertoires in COVID-19. Across the whole study: Material from acute and convalescent COVID-19 was sourced from the United States, Italy and Spain. In each case, the material was cDNA or gDNA derived from T cells, B-cell-depleted T cells, or PBMCs.

The data were produced by immunoSEQ multiplex PCR, yet TCRdb's version contains in-frame clones alone and is incomplete. The sample consists of approximately 670,000 clones, 85% to 90% of them appearing once. Germline values: CDR1 LGHDT, CDR2 YNNKEL (reference sequence). This CDR3 is built from 17 residues. Unmatched junction bases numbered 11, after V lost 4 bases and J lost 1 base. The rearrangement joins TRBV3-1 (or the pseudogene TRBV3-2) to TRBJ1-1; 8 nucleotides align to TRBD1. Sequences were obtained from peripheral blood. This TCR was sampled from a young woman with acute or convalescent COVID-19. CDR3 region: CASSPDIGQGSNTEAFF. For the CDR3, the DNA is TGTGCCAGCAGCCCAGACATCGGACAGGGTTCGAACACTGAAGCTTTCTTT.